This T cell receptor beta chain stems from a study of blood T cell repertoires in COVID-19. Study context: Samples of COVID-19 (acute and convalescent) were obtained from the United States, Italy and Spain. T cells, B-cell-depleted T cells, or PBMCs supplied cDNA or gDNA.

How the authors handled the data: From reference gene primer amplification, estimates of nucleated cell counts were derived. This table comes from immunoSEQ multiplex PCR, and its TCRdb copy is limited to in-frame clones, with some not included. That table supplies the V and J calls and clone size; D and trimming were determined from the DNA. This sample yields approximately 200,000 clones, of which 65% to 85% are seen a single time; under 11% belongs to the top ten. From germline, CDR1 is LNHDA and CDR2 SQIVND (reference sequence). CDR3 size: 14 residues. J was trimmed by 4 bases and V by 5 bases; bases with no gene match: 6.

The clonotype originates from a woman of 80 years or more with acute or convalescent COVID-19. The chain couples TRBV19 to TRBJ2-7, with TRBD1 matching 9 bases. Sequences were obtained from peripheral blood. The DNA for the CDR3 is TGTGCCAGTAGTTCCGGGACAGGGCCGTACGAGCAGTACTTC. Translating gives CASSSGTGPYEQYF. The variable domain in full, with the rest retrieved from reference TRBV19 and TRBJ2-7, is DGGITQSPKYLFRKEGQNVTLSCEQNLNHDAMYWYRQDPGQGLRLIYYSQIVNDFQKGDIAEGYSVSREKKESFPLTVTSAQKNPTAFYLCASSSGTGPYEQYFGPGTRLTVT.